This paragraph covers one TCR beta chain sequence. Its antigen is still unknown. No much larger clonotype is one base removed from it; base qualities were not supplied. The data were taken from a study of cytomegalovirus exposure and HLA in healthy donors (dated by TCRdb to the late 2010s). Looking at the study overall: According to an earlier analysis of around 600 of the donors, some 170 million T cells yielded 90 million to 140 million unique TCR beta sequences and approximately 300 Gb of sequence data. An early release that covered about 600 HLA-typed donors contained 250 to 350 gigabases of sequencing data and about 84 million unique TCR sequences. Among the roughly 400 genotyped donors, approximately 76% belonged to the genetic ancestry cluster associated with self-reported Caucasian donors. The aim of the study was to test whether cataloging public T cell receptors could identify signatures of past pathogen exposure. The T cell repertoires of some 700 subjects were profiled by immunosequencing and related to cytomegalovirus serostatus. Besides the first cohort of approximately 710 subjects, a separate validation cohort made up of 120 different subjects was used. To predict cytomegalovirus infection status, the study combined high-throughput TCR immunosequencing, statistical association of individual TCRs with disease status, and machine learning. In a later analysis, previously published TCR beta repertoires from about 670 donors were re-analyzed and high-resolution HLA genotyping was added so that TCR occurrence patterns could be studied. Rather than using new phenotypic data, the later analysis identified candidate immune exposures from TCR beta sequences and from how often those sequences occurred across donors. In an earlier analysis of a few hundred of the donors, high-throughput TCR beta sequencing was used to judge whether each TCR beta V gene segment behaved as functional or pseudogenic. Donor age, sex, ethnicity and CMV serostatus were compiled together with the repertoire data. A later genetic analysis used genome-wide SNP genotypes for about 65% of the roughly 670 donors, treating that subset as a discovery cohort. Every repertoire in the discovery cohort had been generated on one and the same sequencing platform. Class I and class II HLA loci were covered by the typing at four-digit resolution. Typing coverage differed by locus: A, B, C, DRB1 and DQB1 were typed in about 620-640 donors, DQA1 in roughly 500, DPA1 in around 600, and DPB1 in approximately 450. Because of strong linkage in the cohort, roughly 5 DR-DQ haplotypes were treated as single units for association and clustering. Across 300 to 400 genotyped donors of the cohort, an average of about 200,000 unique TCR beta nucleotide sequences per donor were sequenced, and 15% to 20% of those sequences were non-productive. Results and caveats for the whole study, not just this receptor: Assigning TCR associations to individual alleles was difficult when HLA alleles, especially DR and DQ, strongly co-occurred. The only immune exposure information available for the cohort was CMV serostatus. A group of highly shared sequence variants was considered likely to be a technical artifact of the sequencing pipeline. Broadly in line with IMGT annotations, most TCR beta V segments showed up in productive rearrangements about 87% or about 30% of the time in an earlier analysis of 587 of the donors. A few of the identified cytomegalovirus-associated TCR beta chains were confirmed in vitro to be specific for cytomegalovirus antigens. Roughly uniform sequencing depth across donors was assumed in presence/absence analyses, although this assumption may not hold. An association between a missense DCLRE1C variant and V-gene and J-gene trimming of TCR beta chains was found in a later genetic analysis and replicated in an independent cohort. Over 15 rarely observed V segments, including chromosome 9 orphons, were excluded from the earlier analysis of about 500 of the donors because counts were too low. In a later analysis, the rate of TCR association differed among HLA loci, with DRB1 alleles having the most associated TCRs and HLA-C alleles having the fewest. Several of the top co-occurrence clusters appeared to be linked to parvovirus B19, influenza, CMV and Epstein-Barr virus, according to a later analysis. This cohort had only TCR beta chains sequenced, and the lack of alpha or paired-chain data limited which features could be detected. The classifier was reported to diagnose cytomegalovirus status with high specificity and sensitivity in both the original cohort and the validation cohort. A further reported finding was that TCR beta sequences accurately predicted the HLA-A and HLA-B alleles for most subjects in the first cohort. Compared with equally common non-associated chains, HLA-associated TCR beta chains in a later analysis were more clonally expanded and had lower generation probabilities. Because HLA typing was unavailable for some donors at each locus, only the typed subset was used in association tests. In a later analysis, some 18,000 TCR beta sequences were associated with specific HLA alleles at a false discovery rate of 0.05. Some IMGT-functional V segments, including TRBV6-2 and TRBV6-3, could not be told apart with the 87-base-pair reads, so those segments were excluded. In the study, roughly 160 TCR beta chains were listed as associated with cytomegalovirus. Most TCR sequences were seen in very few donors, while some public TCRs were found in many individuals. According to the authors, the approach could potentially be generalized to other disease states and immunological phenotypes. A later genetic analysis reported fewer N-insertions in productive TCRs among donors in an Asian-associated ancestry cluster than the approximately 670-donor mean. In a later analysis, most CMV-associated TCR beta chains were found to appear HLA-restricted, with HLA associations seemingly driven largely by CMV exposure. Correlated functional status among segregating V segments might reflect linkage disequilibrium, but an unknown experimental factor could not be ruled out.

Measured from the cysteine to the phenylalanine, the CDR3 is 15 residues long. The read is trimmed to its CDR3 DNA, 45 bases read in frame from base 1. Reading the germline V gene gives CDR1 SQVTM and CDR2 ANQGSEA. V trim: 3 bases; J trim: 4 bases; unmatched bases: 7. Libraries were constructed by the immunoSEQ multiplex PCR assay. A mixture of 60 forward primers for TCR Vbeta segments and 13 reverse primers for TCR Jbeta segments was used in the multiplex PCR. Amplification of the CDR3 region of rearranged TCR beta genes was performed with a multiplex PCR assay on genomic DNA. Amplified TCR beta libraries were sequenced as 87-base-pair reads on the Illumina HiSeq System. Per the source publication's procedure: A later analysis counted tens of millions of unique TCR beta chains across the 550 to 800 repertoires, and 9 million to 14 million of these chains were shared by at least two donors. To remove PCR and sequencing errors, raw reads were error-corrected and collapsed into unique sequences using a nearest-neighbor algorithm that merged closely related sequences. Alignment of CDR3 sequences to IMGT reference sequences was used to assign V, D and J gene segments. For a sequence to be retained, a match of at least six nucleotides was required to both a V gene segment and a J gene segment. A rearrangement was called productive if the CDR3 had no stop codons and remained in frame with V and J, and every other rearrangement was called non-productive. Following IMGT convention, CDR3 was defined as the stretch from the second conserved V-encoded cysteine up to the conserved J-encoded phenylalanine. The earlier analysis of some 540 of the donors excluded any sequence lacking an unambiguous match to a single V gene segment. In an earlier analysis of 450 to 700 of the donors, V segments were called functional above 56.7% productive rearrangements and were called segregating when the between-donor standard deviation exceeded 5%. A statistical classification framework was built to diagnose cytomegalovirus status from the catalog of TCR beta chain sequences. A later analysis assigned V and J genes by comparing TCR nucleotide sequences with IMGT/GENE-DB human TR gene sequences. The TCRdist pipeline was used in a later analysis to assign CDR3 sequences and most-parsimonious VDJ recombination scenarios. A later analysis defined each TCR beta chain by its CDR3 amino acid sequence plus V-gene family, and excluded reads lacking a unique V-gene family. As a way to deal with suspected cross-contamination and a sequencing artifact, a later analysis dropped under 600 nucleotide sequences that were highly shared and had low generation probability. A later analysis calculated a clonal expansion index for each public chain from normalized within-repertoire ranks of inferred template counts. In a later analysis, generation probabilities were computed using a VDJ recombination model fitted to out-of-frame rearrangements, and the results were checked against IGoR. In a later analysis, TCR-TCR, TCR-HLA and TCR-CMV co-occurrence was scored with hypergeometric tests, and a repertoire-size bias correction was applied to TCR pairs. To estimate false discovery rates, a later analysis permuted the HLA or CMV assignments 20 times. In a later analysis, co-occurring TCRs were grouped with DBSCAN, and TCRdist sequence similarity was added when clustering was performed within HLA-allele-positive subsets. Co-occurrence clustering excluded repertoires with fewer than 30,000 or more than 120,000 public chains, plus five with anomalous nucleotide sharing. What TCRdb holds here is the immuneACCESS table cut down to in-frame rearrangements. Part of the clones is not present; checked against another copy, under half of the missing clones reflect an unresolved V gene, and the others are unexplained. V and J calls and clone size are as listed in that table; D and trimming were resolved from the DNA. The sample contains 250,000 to 350,000 clones, approximately 90% of them found a single time. The leading ten clones occupy around 4% of the sample.

The cohort consisted of 650 to 850 healthy bone marrow donors. At the time of sampling, all cohort members were nominally healthy, though unrecorded immune exposures were likely present. The donor tested CMV seropositive, placing the donor among the 250 to 350 seropositive members of the cohort. A peripheral blood sample was provided by each donor, and peripheral blood mononuclear cells were used for TCR beta sequencing. The Qiagen DNeasy Blood Extraction Kit was used to extract genomic DNA from the blood cell samples. The sequence came from a man aged 35-49 years in good health and CMV-seropositive. In this chain, TRBV29-1 is recombined with TRBJ2-1; 9 nucleotides in the junction match TRBD2. The sample comprised PBMCs. The sequence in DNA is TGCAGCGTTGAGGGACTAGCCGATCCTTACAATGAGCAGTTCTTC. Its amino acids are CSVEGLADPYNEQFF.